The clone carrying this T cell receptor beta chain showed up just a few times. The data belong to a study of T cells in Graves' hyperthyroidism and ophthalmopathy. J gave up 2 bases and V 6 bases, and 12 bases lay outside the gene matches. The CDR3 contains 16 residues. The germline gives CDR1 DFQATT, CDR2 SNEGSKA (reference sequence). RNA transcripts served as the template for amplifying TCR beta CDR3 regions. The TCR CDR3 first-round RT-PCR relied on the HTBI primer set. TCRdb independently ran MiXCR on the multiplex PCR reads; one entry per CDR3 protein. The table records approximately 710,000 distinct CDR3 sequences, roughly 17% of them present only once.

The TCR comes from a man aged 45-65 years with Graves' hyperthyroidism. Sequences were obtained from blood. The chain has TRBV20-1 and TRBJ2-3; 9 positions match TRBD2. The CDR3 DNA reads as TGCAGTGCCGGGGGAGGCAGCGGGAGGACCACAGATACGCAGTATTTT. Protein: CSAGGGSGRTTDTQYF.